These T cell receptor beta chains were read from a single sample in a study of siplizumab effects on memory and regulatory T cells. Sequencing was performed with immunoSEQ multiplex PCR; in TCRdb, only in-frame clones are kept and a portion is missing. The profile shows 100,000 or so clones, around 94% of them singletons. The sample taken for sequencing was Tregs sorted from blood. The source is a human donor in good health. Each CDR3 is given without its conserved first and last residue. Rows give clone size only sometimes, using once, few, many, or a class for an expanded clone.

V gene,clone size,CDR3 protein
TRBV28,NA,ASARDRVGNEQF
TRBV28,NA,ASSNGLAGFQETQY
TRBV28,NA,ASSFLTGVYNEQF
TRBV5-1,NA,ASSSSSWGTYNEQF
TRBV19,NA,ASSTTGTPMSQPQH
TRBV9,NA,ASSRNPNDRVEGNQPQH
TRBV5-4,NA,ASSPGTVANEKLF
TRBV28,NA,ASSLLTVYEQF
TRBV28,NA,ASSSTRTSGRAGELF
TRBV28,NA,ASSRGDVSRGIQY
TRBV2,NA,ASKLGGAFETQY
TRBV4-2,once,ASSQGPWTEQF
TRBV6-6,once,ASSAQGAGNYGYT
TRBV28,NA,ASSLIRNTGELF
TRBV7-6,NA,ASSPRTATNEKLF
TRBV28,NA,ASSLEGQGLEFWGTQY
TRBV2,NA,ASPVGNYGYT